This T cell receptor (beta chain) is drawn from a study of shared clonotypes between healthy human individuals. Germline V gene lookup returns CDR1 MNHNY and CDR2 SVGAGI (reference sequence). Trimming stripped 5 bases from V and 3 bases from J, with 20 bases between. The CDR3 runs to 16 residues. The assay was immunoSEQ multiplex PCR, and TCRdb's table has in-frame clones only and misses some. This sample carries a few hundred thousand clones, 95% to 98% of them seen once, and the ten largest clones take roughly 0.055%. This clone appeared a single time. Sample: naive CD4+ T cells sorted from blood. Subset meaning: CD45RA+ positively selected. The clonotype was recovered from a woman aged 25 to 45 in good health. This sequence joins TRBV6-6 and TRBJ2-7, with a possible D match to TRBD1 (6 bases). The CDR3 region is CASSQGNLRSGYEQYF. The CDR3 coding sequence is TGTGCCAGCAGTCAGGGGAACTTAAGGAGTGGCTACGAGCAGTACTTC.